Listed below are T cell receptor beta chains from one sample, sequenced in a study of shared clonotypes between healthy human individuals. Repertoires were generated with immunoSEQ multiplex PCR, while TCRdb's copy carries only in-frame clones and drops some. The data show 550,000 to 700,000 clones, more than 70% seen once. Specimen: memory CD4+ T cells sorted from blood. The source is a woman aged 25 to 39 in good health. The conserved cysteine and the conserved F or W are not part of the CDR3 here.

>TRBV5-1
ASSFRTNYGYT
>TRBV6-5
ASSPSGSLYEQY
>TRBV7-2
ASSRRAEYGYT
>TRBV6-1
ASSEPGSIYNEQF
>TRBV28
ASKRGGRGGGYT
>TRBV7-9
ASSLGASYLNTEAF
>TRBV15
ATSIWTGQVTGELF
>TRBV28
ASRPTSGGNNEQF
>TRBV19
ASRGVATPVKTQY
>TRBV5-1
ASRGEGADTQY
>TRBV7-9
ASSSRRTSNLDTQY